This record concerns one T cell receptor (beta chain) sequence. Germline loops: CDR1 MNHEY, CDR2 SVGAGI. The CDR3 totals 13 residues. V dropped 11 bases and J dropped 1; count of bases not matched to a gene: 7. Repertoires were generated with immunoSEQ multiplex PCR, while TCRdb's copy carries only in-frame clones and drops some. In the table there are tens of thousands of clones, roughly 80% of which are singletons. These data are taken from a study of PD-L1 blockade in urothelial cancer. Background on the study: About 90% of the roughly 30 patients were men who had bladder-origin urothelial cancer. Blood samples had a median of about 140,000 T cells, tens of thousands of unique TCRs, and clonality 0.08 to 0.085.

The cohort comprised individuals with locally advanced or metastatic urothelial carcinoma. Sample: PBMCs, taken around atezolizumab (anti-PD-L1) treatment. J is TRBJ1-1 and V is TRBV6-5; 7 bases line up with TRBD1. This sequence originates from a man between 65 and 80 years old with urothelial cancer. The CDR3 DNA sequence: TGTGCCGTGGCCCAGGGGGGGAACACTGAAGCTTTCTTT. Its translation: CAVAQGGNTEAFF.